This is a list of T cell receptor beta chains from one sample in a study of CD8 T cells in ankylosing spondylitis. Using its own MiXCR run on the 5' RACE reads, TCRdb lists one record per CDR3 protein. The data show 350,000 to 400,000 distinct CDR3 sequences, approximately 22% seen once. Sequenced material: blood, either unsorted or a sorted T cell fraction (not recorded which). Receptor source: a male donor with ankylosing spondylitis or in good health (not recorded which). Both conserved end residues are trimmed from each CDR3. D genes are given only for firm matches. Expanded clones get a size class; other rows say once, few or many, or leave the size out.

D: NA
V: TRBV5-5
size: few
CDR3: ASSLVLGGGQETQY

D: NA
V: TRBV28
size: NA
CDR3: ASSSPRRSLTDTQY

D: NA
V: TRBV6-5
size: few
CDR3: ASSYERNYEQY

D: NA
V: TRBV29-1
size: few
CDR3: SVGAAWGQETQY

D: NA
V: TRBV5-5
size: NA
CDR3: ASSMDRNTEAF

D: TRBD1
V: TRBV10-3
size: many
CDR3: AISGGQGAVDGYT

D: NA
V: TRBV12-3/TRBV12-4
size: NA
CDR3: ASSRLGGVTGELF

D: TRBD1
V: TRBV12-3/TRBV12-4
size: NA
CDR3: ASSLGDRNVLFMNEQF

D: NA
V: TRBV29-1
size: NA
CDR3: SVEWQYNEQF

D: TRBD2
V: TRBV5-1
size: NA
CDR3: ASSPWAGERTDTQY

D: NA
V: TRBV7-9
size: NA
CDR3: ASSLNLDQETQY

D: NA
V: TRBV4-2
size: many
CDR3: ASSPGQLNTEAF

D: NA
V: TRBV6-5
size: NA
CDR3: ASSYNHPDYEQY

D: NA
V: TRBV5-6
size: NA
CDR3: ASSFRQQETQY

D: TRBD1
V: TRBV12-3/TRBV12-4
size: few
CDR3: ASSYRTGELVSPLH

D: NA
V: TRBV5-1
size: NA
CDR3: ASSPRQLNEKLF

D: NA
V: TRBV9
size: NA
CDR3: ASSVSGARITDTQY

D: NA
V: TRBV27
size: few
CDR3: ASSLSVHMGVAEQF

D: NA
V: TRBV5-1
size: NA
CDR3: ASSLESGTDTQY

D: NA
V: TRBV28
size: NA
CDR3: ASIGDTHYEQY

D: NA
V: TRBV7-9
size: NA
CDR3: ASSSQGPTGELF

D: TRBD1
V: TRBV5-6
size: few
CDR3: ASSLHGTGSGETQY

D: NA
V: TRBV20-1
size: NA
CDR3: SARMDPKETQY

D: NA
V: TRBV4-1
size: few
CDR3: ASSPFGGQTNTGELF

D: NA
V: TRBV7-2
size: few
CDR3: ASRGRSDNEQF

D: TRBD1
V: TRBV12-3/TRBV12-4
size: few
CDR3: ASSDGQGEYGYT

D: NA
V: TRBV6-1
size: few
CDR3: ASRTSLSNSPLH

D: TRBD2
V: TRBV4-1
size: few
CDR3: ASSQTSGYYNEQF

D: NA
V: TRBV6-5
size: few
CDR3: ASSYQKNTGELF

D: NA
V: TRBV2
size: NA
CDR3: ASSVGGPKTQY

D: NA
V: TRBV7-7
size: NA
CDR3: ASSLIGDTGELF

D: NA
V: TRBV4-1
size: few
CDR3: ASSQATAQETQY

D: NA
V: TRBV6-2/TRBV6-3
size: few
CDR3: ASSYVSFSDTQY

D: NA
V: TRBV20-1
size: NA
CDR3: SARDPGNYEQY

D: TRBD1
V: TRBV29-1
size: NA
CDR3: SVGGRDRGYEQY

D: NA
V: TRBV10-2
size: NA
CDR3: ASAPGQTMGETQY

D: NA
V: TRBV29-1
size: NA
CDR3: SVEDRINEQF